The sequence of this T cell receptor (beta chain) was determined in a study of a mutant IDH1 vaccine in newly diagnosed glioma. Across the whole study: At week 35 came visit V12, and visit V13 followed at week 47.

About this clone: The antigen remains undetermined.

The time point was: week 35, safety follow-up. In every dose of vaccine, 300 ug of mutant IDH1 20-mer peptide was given alongside topical imiquimod. The V and J ends lost 4 bases and 4 bases respectively, with 13 bases between them. The length of the CDR3 is 15 residues. Germline V gives CDR1 SNHLY, CDR2 FYNNEI. Sequencing used immunoSEQ multiplex PCR; TCRdb keeps in-frame clones, though not all of them. This repertoire shows around 54,000 clones, 85% to 90% found once; its top ten account for 1.5% to 2%. The chain carries TRBV2 and TRBJ2-2; D unresolved. The sequences come from PBMCs, collected from a glioma patient whose treatment included an IDH1 peptide vaccine. The receptor was isolated from a middle-aged man with glioma. The CDR3 region has the DNA TGTGCCAGCAGTGTTGAAGGGCAATTCACCGGGGAGCTGTTTTTT. Translating gives CASSVEGQFTGELFF.